This record covers a single TCR beta chain. Germline trimming cut 8 bases from V and 9 bases from J; bases unmatched to any gene: 7. The CDR3 extends over 13 amino acids. Per germline, CDR1 SGHAT and CDR2 FQDESV (reference sequence). This record comes from a study of blood T cell repertoires in COVID-19. Study background: Acute and convalescent COVID-19 specimens originated in the United States, Italy and Spain.

Clones were sequenced by immunoSEQ multiplex PCR, and TCRdb holds only the in-frame ones, with some missing. The data show just under 150,000 clones, approximately 89% seen once. The specimen was peripheral blood. The chain is built from TRBV11-1 and TRBJ1-6, with TRBD1 identical over 7 bases. The TCR comes from a human donor in a cohort sampled during active COVID-19. The CDR3 here is CASRGQLGSPLHF. CDR3 in DNA: TGTGCCAGCCGGGGACAGTTAGGTTCACCCCTCCACTTT.